This T cell receptor (beta chain) was captured in a study of blood T cell repertoires in COVID-19. The wider study: Whether acute or convalescent, the COVID-19 samples came from the United States, Italy and Spain. PBMCs, B-cell-depleted T cells, or T cells were the source of the cDNA or gDNA that made up the material.

Source study methods: It was from reference gene primer amplification that nucleated cell counts were estimated. Measured with immunoSEQ multiplex PCR; TCRdb has only the in-frame clones, and not every one. V, J and clone size were drawn from that table, and D and trimming were deduced from the DNA. This table has some 190,000 clones, approximately 85% appearing once. All enrollees were roughly 18 to 90 years old and from 24 US areas. The germline V gene has CDR1 LGHNA and CDR2 YNFKEQ. This CDR3 has 14 residues. V gave up 2 bases and J gave up 0 bases, with 6 bases separating them. The receptor's source is a man aged 35-49 years with acute COVID-19. The V gene is TRBV4-2, the J gene TRBJ2-3; D unresolved. The sequencing input was PBMCs or T cells enriched from blood (not recorded which). CDR3 DNA: TGTGCCAGCAGCCAATCGTTTAGCACAGATACGCAGTATTTT. Encoded protein: CASSQSFSTDTQYF.